This is a list of T cell receptor beta chains from one sample in a study of blood T cell repertoires in COVID-19. Generated by immunoSEQ multiplex PCR, the TCRdb table keeps only in-frame clones and is missing some. This table holds over 150,000 clones, around 82% found once. Input material: peripheral blood. The receptors shown here come from a woman in her 70s who had recovered from COVID-19. Each CDR3 is given with its conserved first and last residue. A D gene is named only where the DNA matches it firmly. For some rows the clone size is stated as once, few or many, or as a class when expanded; others skip it.

TRBV28	NA	NA	TRBJ1-5	CASRPQVNQPQHF	TGTGCCAGCAGGCCCCAGGTCAATCAGCCCCAGCATTTT
TRBV11-2	TRBD2	NA	TRBJ2-3	CASSLEGLAGGADTQYF	TGTGCCAGCAGCTTAGAGGGTCTAGCGGGGGGGGCAGATACGCAGTATTTT
TRBV30	TRBD1	NA	TRBJ1-2	CAWSTTGDGYTF	TGTGCCTGGAGTACTACAGGGGACGGCTACACCTTC
TRBV7-9	NA	NA	TRBJ1-5	CASSLGPGPQHF	TGTGCCAGCAGCTTAGGCCCGGGGCCCCAGCATTTT
TRBV6-2/TRBV6-3	TRBD1	NA	TRBJ1-5	CASSYHRGPVDSNQPQHF	TGTGCCAGCAGTTACCACAGGGGGCCGGTCGATAGCAATCAGCCCCAGCATTTT
TRBV10-3	TRBD1	NA	TRBJ1-1	CAISESRGVGGTGEAFF	TGTGCCATCAGTGAGTCTCGAGGTGTTGGTGGGACAGGAGAAGCTTTCTTT
TRBV27	NA	NA	TRBJ2-7	CASRREPLADYEQYF	TGTGCCAGCAGAAGAGAACCCTTGGCGGACTACGAGCAGTACTTC
TRBV19	TRBD1	NA	TRBJ1-1	CASRMTGGHTEAFF	TGTGCCAGTAGAATGACAGGGGGGCACACTGAAGCTTTCTTT
TRBV5-1	TRBD1	once	TRBJ2-7	CASSPRTGGYEQYF	TGCGCCAGCAGCCCCAGGACAGGGGGGTACGAGCAGTACTTC
TRBV9	TRBD2	once	TRBJ2-5	CASSPPGLAAWGETQYF	TGTGCCAGCAGCCCCCCGGGACTAGCGGCATGGGGGGAGACCCAGTACTTC
TRBV11-3	NA	NA	TRBJ2-7	CASSLDRTYEQYF	TGTGCCAGCAGCTTGGACAGAACCTACGAGCAGTACTTC
TRBV12-3/TRBV12-4	NA	once	TRBJ2-4	CASGPASKNIQYF	TGTGCCAGCGGGCCCGCGTCCAAAAACATTCAGTACTTC
TRBV14	TRBD2	NA	TRBJ2-7	CASSQRLAGGPPSYEQYF	TGTGCCAGCAGCCAACGGCTAGCGGGGGGCCCCCCCTCCTACGAGCAGTACTTC
TRBV2	NA	NA	TRBJ1-6	CASGLYNSPLHF	TGTGCCAGTGGGCTCTATAATTCACCCCTCCACTTT
TRBV7-8	TRBD1	NA	TRBJ1-3	CASSLARSGTGTGNTIYF	TGTGCCAGCAGCTTAGCGCGGTCCGGGACAGGGACTGGAAACACCATATATTTT
TRBV3-1/TRBV3-2	TRBD2	NA	TRBJ2-1	CASSQPGAGGSYNEQFF	TGTGCCAGCAGCCAACCAGGGGCGGGAGGCTCCTACAATGAGCAGTTCTTC
TRBV7-3	NA	NA	TRBJ2-3	CASSRSGDTQYF	TGTGCCAGCAGCCGTAGTGGAGATACGCAGTATTTT
TRBV29-1	TRBD1	few	TRBJ1-5	CSAGGQPGQPQHF	TGCAGCGCTGGGGGACAGCCCGGTCAGCCCCAGCATTTT
TRBV5-1	NA	NA	TRBJ2-5	CASSPGQQETQYF	TGCGCCAGCAGTCCCGGACAGCAAGAGACCCAGTACTTC
TRBV23-1	NA	NA	TRBJ2-1	CASSHLYNEQFF	TGCGCCAGCAGTCACCTCTACAATGAGCAGTTCTTC
TRBV5-1	NA	few	TRBJ1-5	CASSLGGQSNQPQHF	TGCGCCAGCAGCTTGGGGGGCCAAAGCAATCAGCCCCAGCATTTT
TRBV21-1	NA	NA	TRBJ2-2	CASAQGRGQDGELFF	TGTGCCAGCGCCCAGGGGCGGGGGCAGGACGGGGAGCTGTTTTTT
TRBV7-9	NA	NA	TRBJ1-3	CASSPRGSTRGNTIYF	TGTGCCAGCAGCCCACGGGGGTCCACGAGGGGAAACACCATATATTTT
TRBV3-1/TRBV3-2	TRBD1	NA	TRBJ2-7	CASSQPGTGAEQYF	TGTGCCAGCAGCCAGCCGGGGACAGGGGCCGAGCAGTACTTC
TRBV19	NA	NA	TRBJ2-3	CASSIDPGDTQYF	TGTGCCAGTAGTATAGACCCGGGAGATACGCAGTATTTT
TRBV4-2	NA	few	TRBJ1-2	CASSQGAGRGDYGYTF	TGTGCCAGCAGCCAAGGGGCGGGCAGGGGAGACTATGGCTACACCTTC
TRBV19	NA	NA	TRBJ1-5	CASIKMGQGNQPQHF	TGTGCCAGTATCAAAATGGGGCAGGGGAATCAGCCCCAGCATTTT
TRBV7-3	NA	once	TRBJ2-5	CASSRGASETQYF	TGTGCCAGCAGCCGGGGAGCATCGGAGACCCAGTACTTC
TRBV11-3	TRBD1	many	TRBJ1-3	CASSSGQGAGNTIYF	TGTGCCAGCAGCTCGGGACAGGGGGCTGGAAACACCATATATTTT
TRBV3-1/TRBV3-2	TRBD2	NA	TRBJ2-3	CASSPRGSGPKVGTDTQYF	TGTGCCAGCAGCCCGCGGGGTAGCGGGCCCAAGGTGGGCACAGATACGCAGTATTTT
TRBV28	NA	once	TRBJ1-5	CASSFGARRGNQPQHF	TGTGCCAGCAGTTTTGGGGCCCGCCGGGGCAATCAGCCCCAGCATTTT
TRBV3-1/TRBV3-2	NA	NA	TRBJ1-2	CASSPRGRGGYTF	TGTGCCAGCAGCCCCCGGGGACGGGGGGGCTACACCTTC
TRBV11-2	NA	few	TRBJ1-2	CASSLVAVANYGYTF	TGTGCCAGCAGCTTAGTGGCGGTTGCTAACTATGGCTACACCTTC
TRBV27	NA	NA	TRBJ2-5	CASSLARRETQYF	TGTGCCAGCAGTTTAGCCCGTCGGGAGACCCAGTACTTC
TRBV5-1	TRBD1	NA	TRBJ2-7	CASSPGQVYEQYF	TGCGCCAGCAGCCCGGGACAGGTCTACGAGCAGTACTTC
TRBV2	TRBD1	NA	TRBJ1-5	CASRPQGPNQPQHF	TGTGCCAGCAGGCCACAGGGGCCCAATCAGCCCCAGCATTTT
TRBV2	NA	NA	TRBJ2-5	CASKASTQETQYF	TGTGCCAGCAAGGCTAGCACCCAAGAGACCCAGTACTTC
TRBV6-5	NA	NA	TRBJ2-2	CASSYSRGHSTGELFF	TGTGCCAGCAGTTACTCGAGGGGACACAGCACCGGGGAGCTGTTTTTT
TRBV5-1	TRBD2	once	TRBJ2-3	CASSSGLARSTDTQYF	TGCGCCAGCAGCTCAGGACTAGCGAGAAGCACAGATACGCAGTATTTT
TRBV18	TRBD2	NA	TRBJ2-3	CASSSGLAGHTDTQYF	TGTGCCAGCTCATCGGGACTAGCGGGGCACACAGATACGCAGTATTTT
TRBV30	TRBD2	once	TRBJ2-7	CAWSPSGGSYEQYF	TGTGCCTGGAGTCCCTCGGGAGGCTCCTACGAGCAGTACTTC
TRBV5-1	NA	NA	TRBJ1-2	CASSLGGVSDYGYTF	TGCGCCAGCAGCTTGGGGGGAGTCTCGGACTATGGCTACACCTTC
TRBV7-3	NA	NA	TRBJ2-1	CASSQTPSSYNEQFF	TGTGCCAGCAGCCAAACTCCGAGCTCCTACAATGAGCAGTTCTTC
TRBV25-1	TRBD2	NA	TRBJ2-1	CASIGMGGGEQFF	TGTGCCAGCATCGGGATGGGCGGGGGTGAGCAGTTCTTC
TRBV6-5	NA	once	TRBJ2-3	CASRADPGAQYF	TGTGCCAGCAGGGCCGACCCCGGGGCGCAGTATTTT
TRBV18	NA	NA	TRBJ1-4	CASSPRPRGTNEKLFF	TGTGCCAGCTCACCACGACCCAGGGGTACTAATGAAAAACTGTTTTTT
TRBV6-5	NA	few	TRBJ1-3	CASSLGDSNMWYF	TGTGCCAGCAGTCTAGGCGACAGCAACATGTGGTATTTT
TRBV6-5	NA	once	TRBJ1-1	CASSYGARNTEAFF	TGTGCCAGCAGTTATGGGGCCCGGAACACTGAAGCTTTCTTT
TRBV11-2	TRBD1	NA	TRBJ2-3	CASSFLSGAGGDTQYF	TGTGCCAGCAGCTTTCTGTCCGGGGCAGGGGGAGATACGCAGTATTTT
TRBV5-4	TRBD2	many	TRBJ2-7	CASSRPGLGADEQYF	TGTGCCAGCAGCCGGCCGGGACTAGGAGCGGACGAGCAGTACTTC
TRBV27	NA	NA	TRBJ1-2	CASSLLGADYGYTF	TGTGCCAGCAGTTTATTAGGGGCAGACTATGGCTACACCTTC
TRBV19	TRBD2	NA	TRBJ2-7	CASNMGLAGTYEQYF	TGTGCCAGTAACATGGGCCTAGCGGGAACCTACGAGCAGTACTTC
TRBV3-1/TRBV3-2	NA	few	TRBJ1-1	CASSQGGALGDTEAFF	TGTGCCAGCAGCCAAGGCGGGGCCCTTGGGGACACTGAAGCTTTCTTT